This passage covers 28 T cell receptor beta chains from one sample sequenced in a study of cytomegalovirus exposure and HLA in healthy donors (dated 2017 in TCRdb). Preparation of the library involved the immunoSEQ multiplex PCR assay. A mixture of 60 forward primers for TCR Vbeta segments and 13 reverse primers for TCR Jbeta segments was used in the multiplex PCR. TCRdb retrieved this table from immuneACCESS and kept in-frame rearrangements only. Not all clones are present; in checked studies, unresolved V genes account for under half, and no reason is known for the remainder. The sample data list approximately 190,000 clones, and 87% of these were observed just once. The ten biggest clones cover around 0.99% of the sample. The sequenced sample was PBMCs. These receptors were obtained from a boy aged 2-15 years in good health and CMV-seronegative.

V is TRBV5-1 and J is TRBJ1-2; D may be TRBD1 (6 bases). Trimming pared 2 bases from V and 6 bases from J, leaving 14 bases between. The germline CDR1 and CDR2 sequences are SGHRS and YFSETQ. The CDR3 sequence is 14 residues long. The CDR3 loop reads CASSLGGAGDGYTF. CDR3 DNA sequence: TGCGCCAGCAGCTTAGGGGGGGCCGGGGATGGCTACACCTTC.

This clone was detected once. The chain links TRBV27 to TRBJ2-3; no reliable D call. CDR1 and CDR2 from the germline V gene are MNHEY and SMNVEV (reference sequence). Deletions cut 0 bases from V and 4 bases from J, with 5 bases between. The CDR3 has 13 residues. DNA for the CDR3: TGTGCCAGCAGTTTATCCCTTGCAGATACGCAGTATTTT. This codes for CASSLSLADTQYF.

The V and J genes are TRBV30 and TRBJ1-5; 9 bases agree with TRBD1. Germline lookup yields CDR1 GTSNPN and CDR2 SVGIG (reference sequence). J lost 7 bases, V lost 5 bases, and 6 bases had no gene match. The CDR3 sequence is 13 residues long. The CDR3 DNA sequence: TGTGCCTGGGGGGACAGGGTGGGCCAGCCCCAGCATTTT. Translation gives CAWGDRVGQPQHF.

This clone has only one observation. The chain joins TRBV5-1 to TRBJ2-5; 7 bases fit TRBD2. The CDR3 loop spans 14 amino acids. The V and J ends lost 7 bases and 3 bases, in that order; junction bases with no gene match: 9. CDR1 is SGHRS and CDR2 is YFSETQ in the germline V gene. The CDR3 nucleotides read TGCGCCAGCGCCGGCCGGGACTATGAAGAGACCCAGTACTTC. It codes for CASAGRDYEETQYF.

The rearrangement joins TRBV30 to TRBJ1-1, with 7 positions matching TRBD1. The CDR3 runs to 15 residues. Trimming removed 5 bases from V and 0 bases from J; junction bases left unmatched: 9. Germline V gene lookup returns CDR1 GTSNPN and CDR2 SVGIG (reference sequence). The CDR3 loop reads CAWWETGAMNTEAFF. The CDR3 coding sequence is TGTGCCTGGTGGGAAACAGGGGCGATGAACACTGAAGCTTTCTTT.

The CDR3 region has the DNA TGTGCCTCCACATTGGAGGCCTTCCGGGACTATGGCTACACCTTC. It translates to CASTLEAFRDYGYTF. The chain is built from TRBV30 and TRBJ1-2; D not certain. V gave up 7 bases and J gave up 3 bases, with 21 bases separating them. Germline loops: CDR1 GTSNPN, CDR2 SVGIG (reference sequence). The length of the CDR3 is 15 residues.

This clone has just a few counts. The chain is built from TRBV6-6 and TRBJ2-3; no reliable D call. Germline assignment: CDR1 MNHNY and CDR2 SVGAGI (reference sequence). Trimming took off 3 bases at V and 3 bases at J, with 4 bases between the two ends. This CDR3 contains 12 residues. CDR3 nucleotide sequence: TGTGCCAGCAGTTATCGGACAGATACGCAGTATTTT. This encodes CASSYRTDTQYF.

The chain is built from TRBV2 and TRBJ1-1; no definite D call. Germline CDR1 and CDR2: SNHLY and FYNNEI. V gave up 3 bases and J gave up 1 base, with 6 bases separating them. The CDR3 loop spans 13 amino acids. DNA of the CDR3: TGTGCCAGCAGTGATGGGAGGAACACTGAAGCTTTCTTT. Its protein product is CASSDGRNTEAFF.

The chain combines TRBV9 with TRBJ2-2; D is undetermined. Trimming removed 3 bases at V and 8 bases at J, with 14 bases between. The V gene's germline CDR1 is SGDLS and CDR2 YYNGEE. The CDR3 contains 14 residues. The CDR3 sequence: CASSGRSPTGELFF. The CDR3 DNA sequence: TGTGCCAGCAGCGGACGGAGCCCCACTGGGGAGCTGTTTTTT.

V and J are TRBV7-9 and TRBJ2-1; 7 bases match TRBD2. This CDR3 is built from 15 residues. Unmatched junction bases numbered 6, after V lost 1 base and J lost 6 bases. CDR1 is SEHNR and CDR2 is FQNEAQ in the germline V gene (reference sequence). The CDR3: CASSLVGGRLNEQFF. CDR3 nucleotides: TGTGCCAGCAGCTTAGTGGGGGGGAGGCTCAATGAGCAGTTCTTC. Based on the CDR3 plus reference TRBV7-9 and TRBJ2-1, the full variable domain is DTGVSQNPRHKITKRGQNVTFRCDPISEHNRLYWYRQTLGQGPEFLTYFQNEAQLEKSRLLSDRFSAERPKGSFSTLEIQRTEQGDSAMYLCASSLVGGRLNEQFFGPGTRLTVL.

J is TRBJ1-3 and V is TRBV23-1; 8 nucleotides line up with TRBD1. TRBV23-1 is sorted into the ORF group, with uncertain function. The V segment lost 0 bases and the J segment 4 bases; nucleotides outside the gene matches: 17. The CDR3 totals 20 residues. The CDR3 here is CASSQSRPPPTGAKGNTIYF. CDR3 nucleotide sequence: TGCGCCAGCAGTCAATCGCGCCCCCCCCCGACAGGGGCAAAGGGAAACACCATATATTTT.

The rearrangement joins TRBV19 to TRBJ1-5; possibly TRBD1 for D (5 bases). With 4 bases removed from V and 3 bases from J, the gap between germline ends came to 13 bases. This CDR3 has 15 amino acids. The germline V gene has CDR1 LNHDA and CDR2 SQIVND (reference sequence). The CDR3 DNA reads TGTGCCAGTAGTACAGGGCAAACGTTCAATCAGCCCCAGCATTTT. Translating it yields CASSTGQTFNQPQHF.

The rearrangement joins TRBV28 to TRBJ2-1; tentative D call: TRBD2 (6 bases). The ends were cut back, 5 bases at V and 10 bases at J, with 24 bases in the middle. Germline lookup yields CDR1 MDHEN and CDR2 SYDVKM. There are 16 residues in the CDR3. For the CDR3, the DNA is TGTGCCAGCAGTCCCTTGGCGTGGGGGGACCCTCGGGAGCAGTTCTTC. Amino acid sequence: CASSPLAWGDPREQFF.

The chain has TRBV2 and TRBJ1-2; 11 bases map to TRBD1. CDR1 and CDR2 (germline): SNHLY, FYNNEI. The CDR3 has 15 residues. The ends lost 3 bases at V and 3 bases at J; junction bases unmatched: 3. The CDR3 sequence: CASSDRTGGDYGYTF. The CDR3, as DNA: TGTGCCAGCAGTGATAGGACAGGGGGCGACTATGGCTACACCTTC.

The rearrangement joins TRBV25-1 to TRBJ2-7, with TRBD2 identical over 8 bases. The CDR3 consists of 15 residues. CDR1 is MGHDK and CDR2 is SYGVNS in the germline V gene. Trimming took 2 bases from V and 0 from J; bases not matched to a gene: 3. The CDR3 nucleotides read TGTGCCAGCAGTGAACCGGGGGGGAGCTCCTACGAGCAGTACTTC. This translates into CASSEPGGSSYEQYF.

The V gene is TRBV15, the J gene TRBJ1-5, with D maybe TRBD1 (5 bases). CDR1 is LNHNV, CDR2 YYDKDF, per germline (reference sequence). CDR3 length: 16 residues. Trimming removed 0 bases at V and 7 bases at J, with 16 bases between. The CDR3 region has the DNA TGTGCCACCAGCAGAGATAGGGAGGGGATGAGGCAGCCCCAGCATTTT. Its translation: CATSRDREGMRQPQHF. Supplemented by reference TRBV15 and TRBJ1-5, the full variable domain reads DAMVIQNPRYQVTQFGKPVTLSCSQTLNHNVMYWYQQKSSQAPKLLFHYYDKDFNNEADTPDNFQSRRPNTSFCFLDIRSPGLGDTAMYLCATSRDREGMRQPQHFGDGTRLSIL.

V is TRBV6-4 and J is TRBJ2-7; weak D call: TRBD2 (5 bases). Trimming removed 0 bases at V and 3 bases at J, with 21 bases between. Looked up from germline, CDR1 is MRHNA and CDR2 is SNTAGT. The CDR3 runs 18 residues. CDR3 amino acids: CASSDSSQGIQDYYEQYF. The CDR3 nucleotides are TGTGCCAGCAGTGACTCGAGTCAAGGGATCCAAGACTACTACGAGCAGTACTTC.

The V gene is TRBV5-4, the J gene TRBJ2-7; TRBD1 agrees at 8 bases. The CDR3 loop spans 14 amino acids. CDR1 and CDR2 from the germline V gene are SGHNT and YYREEE (reference sequence). The V and J ends lost 4 bases and 2 bases, in that order; junction bases with no gene match: 5. CDR3 coding DNA: TGTGCCAGCAGCACCAGACAGGGGACCTACGAGCAGTACTTC. Translation gives CASSTRQGTYEQYF. The entire variable domain, with the rest obtained from reference TRBV5-4 and TRBJ2-7, is as follows: ETGVTQSPTHLIKTRGQQVTLRCSSQSGHNTVSWYQQALGQGPQFIFQYYREEENGRGNFPPRFSGLQFPNYSSELNVNALELDDSALYLCASSTRQGTYEQYFGPGTRLTVT.

The V gene is TRBV2, the J gene TRBJ1-5; 12 bases are a match to TRBD1. The CDR3 extends over 15 amino acids. The V gene end was trimmed by 6 bases and the J gene end by 5 bases; junction bases not matched to a gene: 5. From germline, CDR1 is SNHLY and CDR2 FYNNEI. The CDR3 here is CASSAGTGGYQPQHF. DNA for the CDR3: TGTGCCAGCAGCGCGGGGACAGGGGGCTATCAGCCCCAGCATTTT.

This rearrangement joins TRBV27 to TRBJ2-2; D possibly corresponds to TRBD2 (5 bases). V lost 6 bases and J 3 bases, leaving 17 bases between the germline ends. This CDR3 is built from 16 residues. Germline values: CDR1 MNHEY, CDR2 SMNVEV (reference sequence). The CDR3 here is CASSEGFSWDTGELFF. The CDR3, as DNA: TGTGCCAGCAGCGAGGGATTTTCCTGGGACACCGGGGAGCTGTTTTTT.

The rearrangement joins TRBV29-1 to TRBJ2-7; 14 bases agree with TRBD2. The CDR3 has 14 amino acids. Germline CDR1 reads SQVTM; CDR2 reads ANQGSEA. The V and J ends lost 4 bases and 6 bases, in that order; junction bases with no gene match: 5. The CDR3 protein is CSVGGLAGASEQYF. The CDR3 coding sequence is TGCAGCGTTGGGGGACTAGCGGGAGCTTCCGAGCAGTACTTC.

This chain uses TRBV7-9 with TRBJ1-5, with 7 nucleotides matching TRBD1. V lost 5 bases and J lost 7; bases outside the gene matches: 5. Germline V gene sequence: CDR1 SEHNR, CDR2 FQNEAQ (reference sequence). The CDR3 runs to 13 residues. The DNA of the CDR3 is TGTGCCAGCAGCGCCACAGGGGAACAGCCCCAGCATTTT. Its translation is CASSATGEQPQHF.

The CDR3 region has the DNA TGTGCCAGCAGCCAGAATGGACAGGGGAACTATGGCTACACCTTC. Translated: CASSQNGQGNYGYTF. The V call is TRBV7-3, the J call TRBJ1-2, with 9 bases fitting TRBD1. The CDR3 runs to 15 residues. With 5 bases clipped from V and 2 bases from J, the junction kept 6 bases outside the gene matches. Looked up from germline, CDR1 is SGHTA and CDR2 is FQGTGA.

This CDR3 reads CASSSGQGRYGNYGYTF. Here the CDR3 DNA reads TGTGCCAGCAGTTCGGGACAGGGAAGGTATGGGAACTATGGCTACACCTTC. This rearrangement joins TRBV5-4 to TRBJ1-2, with 9 bases lining up with TRBD1. From germline, CDR1 is SGHNT and CDR2 YYREEE (reference sequence). The CDR3 covers 17 residues. V shed 5 bases and J 2 bases; nucleotides not matched to a gene: 13. Full variable domain (outside the CDR3, taken from reference TRBV5-4 and TRBJ1-2): ETGVTQSPTHLIKTRGQQVTLRCSSQSGHNTVSWYQQALGQGPQFIFQYYREEENGRGNFPPRFSGLQFPNYSSELNVNALELDDSALYLCASSSGQGRYGNYGYTFGSGTRLTVV.

V is TRBV5-1 and J is TRBJ1-1; tentatively, D is TRBD1 (6 bases). This CDR3 region has 16 residues. The V end lost 0 bases, the J end lost 6 bases, and 18 bases lay between the germline ends. Germline-derived CDR1 and CDR2 are SGHRS and YFSETQ. DNA for the CDR3: TGCGCCAGCAGCTTGGGGATCAGACAGGTCGACTCTGAAGCTTTCTTT. This sequence encodes CASSLGIRQVDSEAFF.

DNA for the CDR3: TGTGCCTGCCCCGGGACAGGGAACACTGAAGCTTTCTTT. Translated, it gives CACPGTGNTEAFF. The chain couples TRBV30 to TRBJ1-1, with TRBD1 matching 8 bases. The J segment lost 1 base and the V segment lost 6 bases, leaving 4 bases of the junction unmatched. The length of the CDR3 is 13 residues. Germline lookup yields CDR1 GTSNPN and CDR2 SVGIG (reference sequence).

This clone was counted once. The V and J genes are TRBV2 and TRBJ1-2, with D possibly TRBD1 on 5 matching bases. V lost 0 bases and J 2 bases, leaving 7 bases between the germline ends. The length of the CDR3 is 14 residues. Germline V gives CDR1 SNHLY, CDR2 FYNNEI. The CDR3 DNA reads TGTGCCAGCAGTGAAGCGACAGTCAACTATGGCTACACCTTC. Translating gives CASSEATVNYGYTF.

V is TRBV7-9 and J is TRBJ2-3, with D maybe TRBD2 (5 bases). The V end lost 6 bases, the J end lost 1 base, and 14 bases lay between the germline ends. CDR1 and CDR2 from the germline V gene are SEHNR and FQNEAQ (reference sequence). The CDR3 has 15 residues. The CDR3 sequence is CASSYRGRGTDTQYF. The CDR3 DNA sequence: TGTGCCAGCAGTTACCGGGGTAGGGGCACAGATACGCAGTATTTT.